Below, 20 T cell receptor beta chains from the same sample are listed, as sequenced in a study of response to subunit inactivated influenza vaccine. TCRdb passed the RT-PCR reads through MiXCR, listing each CDR3 protein once. The sample records 200,000 to 300,000 distinct CDR3 sequences, approximately 12% being singletons. The sample here was non-naive T cells sorted from PBMCs, taken around 14 days before vaccination. The origin of the receptors is a man aged 45-65 years who received an inactivated influenza vaccine.

The chain has TRBV3-1 and TRBJ2-7; 9 bases map to TRBD1. This CDR3 contains 15 residues. V lost 4 bases, J lost 3 bases, and 7 bases stayed unmatched. Germline loops: CDR1 LGHDT, CDR2 YNNKEL (reference sequence). The CDR3 region has the DNA TGTGCCAGCAGCCCTGGGACAGGGACATACTACGAGCAGTACTTC. Protein product: CASSPGTGTYYEQYF.

The V call is TRBV19, the J call TRBJ2-1; TRBD2 aligns across 10 bases. Germline CDR1 LNHDA, CDR2 SQIVND (reference sequence). The length of the CDR3 is 17 residues. After removal of 1 base from V and 7 bases from J, the junction contained 10 bases not matched to a gene. CDR3 sequence reads: CASSIALAGVRGNEQFF. DNA for the CDR3: TGTGCCAGTAGTATAGCTCTAGCGGGGGTCAGGGGGAATGAGCAGTTCTTC.

This clonotype was seen more than once but under ten times. The rearrangement uses TRBV5-1 and TRBJ2-7; 9 bases align to TRBD1. The length of the CDR3 is 14 residues. J gave up 2 bases and V 4 bases, and 4 bases lay outside the gene matches. Germline V CDR1 and CDR2: SGHRS, YFSETQ. As DNA, the CDR3 is TGCGCCAGCAGCGATCGGACAGGGGCCTACGAGCAGTACTTC. Residues: CASSDRTGAYEQYF.

The J gene is TRBJ2-5, the V gene TRBV4-2, with D perhaps matching TRBD1 (5 bases). The V end lost 6 bases, the J end lost 0 bases, and 8 bases lay between the germline ends. The germline CDR1 and CDR2 sequences are LGHNA and YNFKEQ. This CDR3 is built from 13 residues. The DNA of the CDR3 is TGTGCCAGCAGTCAGGGAAACCAAGAGACCCAGTACTTC. It translates to CASSQGNQETQYF.

This clonotype was recorded once. The J gene is TRBJ1-1, the V gene TRBV6-1, with 7 bases matching TRBD1. Germline V gene lookup returns CDR1 MNHNS and CDR2 SASEGT. CDR3 length: 17 residues. Trimming removed 6 bases from V and 1 base from J; junction bases left unmatched: 14. CDR3 bases: TGTGCCAGCAGGGAACATGGACAGGCCTCGCGGAACACTGAAGCTTTCTTT. Encoded protein: CASREHGQASRNTEAFF.

This chain connects TRBV9 to TRBJ1-1; D might be TRBD1 (6 bases). Per the germline V gene, CDR1 is SGDLS and CDR2 is YYNGEE. This CDR3 has 15 residues. V dropped 0 bases and J dropped 1 base, with 10 bases sitting between them. The DNA for the CDR3 is TGTGCCAGCAGCGTAGGGGGACAACAGAACACTGAAGCTTTCTTT. Amino acids: CASSVGGQQNTEAFF.

This chain connects TRBV3-1 to TRBJ2-1, with D possibly TRBD1 on 5 matching bases. V gave up 0 bases and J gave up 4 bases, with 13 bases separating them. The CDR3 runs to 16 residues. Germline V gene sequence: CDR1 LGHDT, CDR2 YNNKEL (reference sequence). The CDR3 DNA reads TGTGCCAGCAGCCAAGAGGGCAGGGCGCTTTACAATGAGCAGTTCTTC. Amino acids: CASSQEGRALYNEQFF.

The CDR3 reads CSVQDGRNSPLHF. As DNA, the CDR3 is TGCAGCGTACAGGACGGGCGTAATTCACCCCTCCACTTT. The chain employs TRBV29-1 and TRBJ1-6, with D perhaps matching TRBD1 (5 bases). From germline, CDR1 is SQVTM and CDR2 ANQGSEA. The CDR3 spans 13 residues. Trimming cost V 6 bases and J 6 bases, with 12 bases left between them.

This sequence joins TRBV21-1 and TRBJ1-1; the table names TRBD1, a call not compared with the DNA. TRBV21-1 is deemed a pseudogene. This CDR3 comprises 18 residues. CDR3 sequence reads: CASSKGGRTPKPNTEAFF. The CDR3 region has the DNA TGTGCCAGCAGCAAAGGGGGGCGGACCCCGAAACCAAACACTGAAGCTTTCTTT.

This clonotype came up many times. The J gene is TRBJ1-6, the V gene TRBV4-3; 8 positions agree with TRBD1. Germline-derived CDR1 and CDR2 are LGHNA and YSLEER. The CDR3 has 15 residues. Losses at the gene ends were 3 bases for V and 4 bases for J; bases not matched to a gene: 2. CDR3: CASSQGTGYNSPLHF. CDR3 bases: TGCGCCAGCAGCCAGGGGACAGGTTATAATTCACCCCTCCACTTT.

The chain has TRBV7-2 and TRBJ2-1, with TRBD1 matching 9 bases. In germline, CDR1 is SGHTA, CDR2 FQGNSA. The CDR3 has 15 residues. Germline trimming cut 4 bases from V and 5 bases from J; bases unmatched to any gene: 6. The CDR3 DNA sequence: TGTGCCAGCAGCTCCGGACAGGGGATGAACAATGAGCAGTTCTTC. Protein sequence: CASSSGQGMNNEQFF.

This clonotype was counted many times. This chain links TRBV25-1 with TRBJ2-7; possibly TRBD1 for D (6 bases). Trimming removed 10 bases from V and 0 bases from J, with 13 bases in between. The CDR3 runs 13 residues. Germline V gene data show CDR1 as MGHDK and CDR2 as SYGVNS. CDR3 in DNA: TGTGCCACCCGTCCAGGGGCCTCCTACGAGCAGTACTTC. Its protein is CATRPGASYEQYF.

This clonotype was seen a handful of times. The chain combines TRBV12-3 or TRBV12-4 with TRBJ2-7; D not resolved. Deletions cut 3 bases from V and 5 bases from J, with 14 bases between. CDR3 size: 14 residues. The CDR3 DNA sequence: TGTGCCAGCAGTTTTTCCACCATTCGCCACGAGCAGTACTTC. Protein: CASSFSTIRHEQYF.

This clonotype has a count of ten or more. The chain couples TRBV3-1 to TRBJ1-5, with D perhaps matching TRBD1 (5 bases). This CDR3 has 14 amino acids. Germline V gene data show CDR1 as LGHDT and CDR2 as YNNKEL (reference sequence). With 1 base removed from V and 7 bases from J, the gap between germline ends came to 11 bases. CDR3 DNA: TGTGCCAGCAGCCAAGCGGGGCCAGGGCAGCCCCAGCATTTT. Translated: CASSQAGPGQPQHF.

The chain couples TRBV5-1 to TRBJ2-5; TRBD2 might be the D (6 bases). Germline V lookup: CDR1 SGHRS, CDR2 YFSETQ. This CDR3 region has 14 residues. V gave up 3 bases and J gave up 1 base, with 10 bases separating them. CDR3 region: CASSSQGLQETQYF. CDR3 nucleotides: TGCGCCAGCAGCTCCCAGGGACTCCAAGAGACCCAGTACTTC.

This clonotype was seen ten or more times. The chain links TRBV29-1 to TRBJ2-7, with 7 bases aligning to TRBD1. The CDR3 runs 14 residues. The germline gives CDR1 SQVTM, CDR2 ANQGSEA. J gave up 5 bases and V 4 bases, and 11 bases lay outside the gene matches. The CDR3: CSVVSGQLENEQYF. CDR3 nucleotide sequence: TGCAGCGTTGTTTCGGGACAGTTAGAAAACGAGCAGTACTTC.

This clonotype came up many times. The chain has TRBV6-5 and TRBJ2-1; D ambiguous. The germline V gene encodes CDR1 MNHEY and CDR2 SVGAGI. The CDR3 length is 15 residues. Trimming shortened V by 4 bases and J by 5 bases, and 15 bases separated the two germline ends. CDR3 amino acids: CASSSRPALNNEQFF. CDR3 in DNA: TGTGCCAGCAGTTCCCGCCCGGCCCTTAACAATGAGCAGTTCTTC.

This clonotype occurred a few times. The V and J genes are TRBV4-2 and TRBJ1-2; D perhaps matches TRBD1 (5 bases). The CDR3 spans 12 residues. The germline CDR1 and CDR2 sequences are LGHNA and YNFKEQ. Trimming took off 3 bases at V and 8 bases at J, with 10 bases between the two ends. CDR3: CASSQGPGGYTF. The CDR3 nucleotides are TGTGCCAGCAGCCAGGGGCCCGGCGGCTACACCTTC.

In this sample, this clonotype turned up many times. J is TRBJ1-5 and V is TRBV5-5, with D possibly matching TRBD1 (6 bases). CDR3 length: 16 residues. Germline CDR1 and CDR2: SGHKS and YYEKEE (reference sequence). V was trimmed by 4 bases and J by 5 bases, leaving 19 bases between them. The DNA of the CDR3 is TGTGCCAGCAGCCCCCGTGGAGGGGGGTTGGATCAGCCCCAGCATTTT. This codes for CASSPRGGGLDQPQHF.

This clonotype was picked up a small number of times. The V and J genes are TRBV6-7 and TRBJ1-1; 7 bases align to TRBD1. TRBV6-7 falls under the ORF class, with uncertain function. This CDR3 contains 16 residues. V lost 0 bases to trimming and J lost 5 bases; unmatched junction nucleotides: 9. The CDR3 loop reads CASSYSNGRGETEAFF. The CDR3 DNA sequence: TGTGCCAGCAGTTACTCGAACGGCAGGGGGGAGACTGAAGCTTTCTTT.